The following is a T cell receptor beta chain sequence with its context. The sample originates from a study of blood T cell repertoires in COVID-19. Study-wide background: COVID-19 samples, acute and convalescent, were from the United States, Italy and Spain.

Deletions cut 4 bases from V and 1 base from J, with 21 bases between. Per the germline V gene, CDR1 is LGHDT and CDR2 is YNNKEL (reference sequence). This CDR3 has 18 amino acids. Clones were read by immunoSEQ multiplex PCR, and TCRdb kept only the in-frame ones, dropping some. The table lists approximately 230,000 clones, about 86% of them singletons. This TCR came from a man aged 80 or over with acute or convalescent COVID-19. Sequencing input: peripheral blood. V usage is TRBV3-1 (or the pseudogene TRBV3-2) and J usage is TRBJ2-3; D call uncertain. CDR3 amino acids: CASSLWIGAAEGTDTQYF. The CDR3 DNA follows: TGTGCCAGCAGCCTTTGGATTGGCGCTGCAGAGGGCACAGATACGCAGTATTTT.